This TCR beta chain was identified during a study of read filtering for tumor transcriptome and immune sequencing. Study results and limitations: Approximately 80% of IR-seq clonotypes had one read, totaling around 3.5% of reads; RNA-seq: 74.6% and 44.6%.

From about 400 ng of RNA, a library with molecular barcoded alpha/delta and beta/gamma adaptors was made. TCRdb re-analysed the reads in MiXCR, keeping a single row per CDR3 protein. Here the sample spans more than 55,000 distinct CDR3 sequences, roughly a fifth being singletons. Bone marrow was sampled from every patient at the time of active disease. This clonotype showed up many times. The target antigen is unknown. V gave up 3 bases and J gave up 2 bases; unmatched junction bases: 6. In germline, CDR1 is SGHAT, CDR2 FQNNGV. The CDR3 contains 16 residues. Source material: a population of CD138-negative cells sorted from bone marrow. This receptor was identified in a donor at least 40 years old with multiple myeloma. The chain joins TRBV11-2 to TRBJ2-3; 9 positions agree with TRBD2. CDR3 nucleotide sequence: TGTGCCAGCAGCTTTAGCGGGGGCGCTTCCACAGATACGCAGTATTTT. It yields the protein CASSFSGGASTDTQYF.